The clone carrying this TCR beta chain came up once. Its specificity is unknown. The CDR3 extends over 12 amino acids. Germline V lookup: CDR1 MDHEN, CDR2 SYDVKM. Trimming removed 6 bases at V and 0 bases at J, with 5 bases between. Time point of the sample: blood 4 weeks post-SBRT, at nephrectomy. Treatment here: 15 Gy SBRT to primary tumor, nephrectomy 4 weeks later. This sample is drawn from a study of radiation and T cells in renal cell carcinoma. Study-wide results and caveats: No pretreatment tumor biopsies were available for baseline clonotypes.

TCRdb's copy holds only in-frame clones and misses some; the assay was immunoSEQ multiplex PCR. Found here are roughly 90,000 clones, 85% of them singletons; the top ten hold approximately 9.6%. Sequences were derived from blood, sampled from a patient whose treatment included radiotherapy and nephrectomy. V is TRBV28 and J is TRBJ1-1; no reliable D call. The receptor was isolated from a man between 45 and 60 years old with renal cell carcinoma. The CDR3 sequence: CASRAMNTEAFF. CDR3 nucleotide sequence: TGTGCCAGCAGGGCGATGAACACTGAAGCTTTCTTT.